This T cell receptor beta chain is from a study of identical twins. Study-wide points: A cross-sectional statistical analysis, not follow-up of the same donors, supported the conclusions. Memory repertoires lacked the insertion deficit that abundant cord blood beta clonotypes showed.

Germline CDR1 reads SQVTM; CDR2 reads ANQGSEA. CDR3 length: 14 residues. V was pared by 6 bases and J by 2 bases, with 14 bases between. Through template switching, a universal primer site was introduced, and the cDNA contained unique molecular identifiers. TCRdb used MiXCR to reprocess the 5' RACE reads, holding one entry per CDR3 protein. The sample carries approximately 700,000 distinct CDR3 sequences, around 6% recorded once. This clonotype appeared many times. What it recognizes is unknown. The chain employs TRBV29-1 and TRBJ1-5, with D perhaps matching TRBD1 (5 bases). Sequences were obtained from naive T cells sorted from blood. The receptor's source is a man younger than 30 in good health. CDR3 loop: CSVLIGEGNQPQHF. CDR3 bases: TGCAGCGTCCTGATAGGGGAGGGCAATCAGCCCCAGCATTTT.